These 7 T cell receptor beta chains came from one sample sequenced in a study of PD-1 blockade in classical Hodgkin lymphoma. Assay used: immunoSEQ multiplex PCR; TCRdb lists only in-frame clones, some missing. Among around 91,000 clones listed, approximately 91% were seen once. Each patient experienced a relapse that followed autologous stem cell transplantation, and brentuximab vedotin exposure varied. The specimen comprised peripheral blood mononuclear cells (PBMCs), sampled at baseline. The receptors were gathered from a human donor with classical Hodgkin lymphoma.

Worth noting for this clone: Within the sample, other DNA sequences also encode this same CDR3. The rearrangement uses TRBV2 and TRBJ2-7; maybe TRBD1 (5 bases). Trimming shortened V by 5 bases and J by 0 bases, and 8 bases separated the two germline ends. The CDR3 extends over 13 amino acids. Germline V gene lookup returns CDR1 SNHLY and CDR2 FYNNEI. CDR3 DNA: TGTGCCAGCAGTCGCCAGGGCTCCTACGAGCAGTACTTC. Residues: CASSRQGSYEQYF.

V gene TRBV18 combines with J gene TRBJ2-3, with 12 bases that match TRBD2. The CDR3 spans 19 residues. CDR1 is KGHSH and CDR2 is LQKENI in the germline V gene. V shed 1 base and J 4 bases; nucleotides not matched to a gene: 12. The CDR3 spells CASSPRKTSGRSQPDTQYF. DNA of the CDR3: TGTGCCAGCTCACCACGGAAGACTAGCGGGAGATCACAACCAGATACGCAGTATTTT.

V gene TRBV28 combines with J gene TRBJ2-7; 11 bases are shared with TRBD2. V trimming: 5 bases; J trimming: 3 bases; junction bases outside the gene matches: 6. The CDR3 runs 15 residues. The germline CDR1 and CDR2 sequences are MDHEN and SYDVKM. The CDR3 DNA reads TGTGCCAGCAGTCCCGGGACTAGCGGTATCTACGAGCAGTACTTC. This sequence encodes CASSPGTSGIYEQYF.

The chain employs TRBV6-4 and TRBJ2-3, with D perhaps TRBD1 (6 bases). CDR3 size: 14 residues. Trimming pared 6 bases from V and 4 bases from J, leaving 14 bases between. Germline values: CDR1 MRHNA, CDR2 SNTAGT. The CDR3 is CASRTGSGADTQYF. Here the CDR3 DNA reads TGTGCCAGCAGGACAGGTTCAGGCGCAGATACGCAGTATTTT.

This clone was observed once. J is TRBJ1-1 and V is TRBV18; no definite D call. CDR3 length equals 14 residues. With 2 bases removed from V and 1 base from J, the gap between germline ends came to 8 bases. The germline gives CDR1 KGHSH, CDR2 LQKENI. CDR3 nucleotide sequence: TGTGCCAGCTCACCAGTTTTAGGGAACACTGAAGCTTTCTTT. Translating gives CASSPVLGNTEAFF.

The rearrangement uses TRBV30 and TRBJ2-1; D not resolved. CDR3 length equals 13 residues. The germline V gene encodes CDR1 GTSNPN and CDR2 SVGIG (reference sequence). V lost 0 bases and J lost 5, with 8 bases in between. The CDR3 DNA sequence: TGTGCCTGGAGTGTACTTACGCACAATGAGCAGTTCTTC. Translating it yields CAWSVLTHNEQFF.

Only a few counts were recorded for this clone. The chain joins TRBV6-5 to TRBJ1-4; no firm D call. Germline V gene sequence: CDR1 MNHEY, CDR2 SVGAGI. The CDR3 totals 12 residues. The V end lost 6 bases, the J end lost 7 bases, and 9 bases lay between the germline ends. As DNA, the CDR3 is TGTGCCAGCAGGGGGATCGGTGAAAAACTGTTTTTT. Protein: CASRGIGEKLFF.